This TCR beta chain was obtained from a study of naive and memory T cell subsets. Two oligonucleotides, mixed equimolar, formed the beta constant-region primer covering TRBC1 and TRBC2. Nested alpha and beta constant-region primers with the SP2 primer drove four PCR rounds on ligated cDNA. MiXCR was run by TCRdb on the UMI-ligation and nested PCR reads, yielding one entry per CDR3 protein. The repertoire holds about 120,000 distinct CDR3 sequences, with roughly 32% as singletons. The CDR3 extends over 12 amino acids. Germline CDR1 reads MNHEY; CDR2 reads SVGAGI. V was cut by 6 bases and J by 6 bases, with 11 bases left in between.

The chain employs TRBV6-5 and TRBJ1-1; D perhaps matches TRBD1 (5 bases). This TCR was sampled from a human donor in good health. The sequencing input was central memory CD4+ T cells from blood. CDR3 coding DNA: TGTGCCAGCAGCCCGGGGGTCGCTGAAGCTTTCTTT. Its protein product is CASSPGVAEAFF.